Listed below are T cell receptor beta chains from one sample, sequenced in a study of blood T cell repertoires in COVID-19. Sequenced by immunoSEQ multiplex PCR; TCRdb stores in-frame clones only, minus some. The table shows 110,000 to 150,000 clones, with 80% to 90% occurring only once. The material sequenced was peripheral blood. The receptors shown here come from an older woman with active COVID-19. Each CDR3 is given with its conserved first and last residue. The D gene is left open where the match is weak. Clone size is not always given. Where it is, it says once, few, many or a class for expanded clones.

d_call clone_size j_call v_call cdr3_aa cdr3_nt
. . TRBJ2-7 TRBV18 CASSPDSAGRYEQYF TGTGCCAGCTCACCGGACAGCGCAGGCCGCTACGAGCAGTACTTC
. . TRBJ1-5 TRBV5-8 CASSLPFGGDINQPQHF TGTGCCAGCAGCTTACCCTTTGGGGGGGACATTAATCAGCCCCAGCATTTT
. . TRBJ2-7 TRBV16 CASSTALPYNYEQYF TGTGCCAGCAGCACGGCACTACCCTACAACTACGAGCAGTACTTC
TRBD2 . TRBJ2-2 TRBV9 CASTRTSGKTGELFF TGTGCCAGCACCCGGACTAGCGGGAAAACCGGGGAGCTGTTTTTT
. . TRBJ1-2 TRBV27 CASSPIAIFYGYTF TGTGCCAGCAGCCCTATTGCCATATTCTATGGCTACACCTTC
TRBD1 . TRBJ1-5 TRBV19 CASSTGTGRNQPQHF TGTGCCAGTAGTACCGGGACAGGGCGCAATCAGCCCCAGCATTTT
. . TRBJ2-3 TRBV19 CASSISGTDTQYF TGTGCCAGTAGTATCTCAGGAACAGATACGCAGTATTTT
TRBD1 . TRBJ1-5 TRBV5-6 CASSTTDRGRSGNQPQHF TGTGCCAGCAGCACAACAGACAGGGGGCGGTCCGGCAATCAGCCCCAGCATTTT
. . TRBJ2-2 TRBV19 CASSIFTIGTGELFF TGTGCCAGTAGTATCTTTACTATTGGGACCGGGGAGCTGTTTTTT
. . TRBJ1-2 TRBV29-1 CSVGGVASYGYTF TGCAGCGTTGGGGGGGTGGCAAGCTATGGCTACACCTTC
. . TRBJ1-1 TRBV18 CASSQLSGAANTEAFF TGTGCCAGCTCACAACTCAGTGGGGCAGCGAACACTGAAGCTTTCTTT
TRBD2 . TRBJ2-1 TRBV7-9 CASSSQGGAGRGNEQFF TGTGCCAGCAGCTCCCAAGGTGGAGCGGGACGAGGGAATGAGCAGTTCTTC
TRBD2 . TRBJ2-3 TRBV9 CASSLLAGVGTDTQYF TGTGCCAGCAGCCTATTAGCGGGAGTTGGCACAGATACGCAGTATTTT
. . TRBJ2-7 TRBV2 CASSGQRYPYEQYF TGTGCCAGCAGTGGACAGCGCTACCCCTACGAGCAGTACTTC
TRBD1 . TRBJ1-4 TRBV7-2 CASSSGQGTNEKLFF TGTGCCAGCAGCTCCGGACAGGGAACTAATGAAAAACTGTTTTTT
. few TRBJ1-5 TRBV28 CASTPRHINQPQHF TGTGCCAGCACCCCTCGACATATCAATCAGCCCCAGCATTTT
TRBD1 . TRBJ2-1 TRBV5-1 CASSPDRGLTNEQFF TGCGCCAGCAGCCCTGACAGGGGTTTAACAAATGAGCAGTTCTTC
TRBD2 . TRBJ2-1 TRBV19 CASSTGASGSRNEQFF TGTGCCAGTAGTACCGGAGCTAGCGGGAGTAGGAATGAGCAGTTCTTC
. . TRBJ1-1 TRBV3-1/TRBV3-2 CASSPGPGESEAFF TGTGCCAGCAGCCCGGGACCGGGAGAGTCGGAAGCTTTCTTT
TRBD1 . TRBJ2-7 TRBV11-2 CASSSDRAAYEQYF TGTGCCAGCAGCTCGGACAGGGCTGCCTACGAGCAGTACTTC
. . TRBJ1-5 TRBV7-9 CASSLEPPGDRQRNQPQHF TGTGCCAGCAGCTTAGAGCCCCCAGGTGATCGGCAACGCAATCAGCCCCAGCATTTT
. . TRBJ1-1 TRBV11-2 CASSPPHSTNTEAFF TGTGCCAGCAGCCCCCCGCATAGTACCAACACTGAAGCTTTCTTT
TRBD2 . TRBJ2-2 TRBV6-2/TRBV6-3 CASSRLAGVSGELFF TGTGCCAGCAGTCGTCTAGCGGGAGTTTCCGGGGAGCTGTTTTTT
. once TRBJ2-2 TRBV28 CASSFGGPGGTHTGELFF TGTGCCAGCAGTTTTGGAGGACCCGGCGGGACCCACACCGGGGAGCTGTTTTTT
. . TRBJ2-3 TRBV5-1 CASSSSGYRTDTQYF TGCGCCAGCAGTAGTTCGGGGTACCGCACAGATACGCAGTATTTT
. once TRBJ2-1 TRBV6-4 CASARTVQSEQFF TGTGCCAGCGCCCGGACAGTCCAGAGTGAGCAGTTCTTC
. . TRBJ2-1 TRBV4-3 CASSQDQGREYYNEQFF TGCGCCAGCAGCCAAGATCAGGGGCGGGAGTACTACAATGAGCAGTTCTTC
TRBD2 . TRBJ2-1 TRBV9 CASSQGLAGWNEQFF TGTGCCAGCAGCCAGGGGCTAGCGGGTTGGAATGAGCAGTTCTTC
TRBD1 . TRBJ2-7 TRBV19 CASSGDRPYEQYF TGTGCCAGTAGTGGGGACAGGCCCTACGAGCAGTACTTC
. . TRBJ1-4 TRBV21-1 CASSKGQGDGPTNEKLFF TGTGCCAGCAGCAAGGGACAGGGGGACGGTCCAACTAATGAAAAACTGTTTTTT
. . TRBJ1-4 TRBV6-5 CASSYTLEGEKLFF TGTGCCAGCAGCTACACCCTAGAGGGAGAAAAACTGTTTTTT
. . TRBJ2-7 TRBV27 CASSSGRGGYEQYF TGTGCCAGCAGTTCCGGAAGGGGAGGCTACGAGCAGTACTTC
TRBD2 . TRBJ2-5 TRBV7-8 CASSFLVVSGPSETQYF TGTGCCAGCAGCTTCCTCGTCGTTAGCGGGCCATCAGAGACCCAGTACTTC